The 27 T cell receptor beta chains presented below share a single source sample, sequenced in a study of T cells in Graves' hyperthyroidism and ophthalmopathy. Template material for amplifying TCR beta CDR3 regions consisted of RNA transcripts. HTBI primers were used for first-round RT-PCR of the TCR CDR3. TCRdb re-analysed the multiplex PCR reads in MiXCR, keeping a single row per CDR3 protein. Of 250,000 to 300,000 distinct CDR3 sequences in the sample, more than 14% were seen once. Sequenced: blood. These receptors were obtained from a woman in her forties with Graves' hyperthyroidism that later progressed to Graves' ophthalmopathy.

To note about this clonotype: A much larger clone lies a single base off, so this may be a read error. The chain has TRBV11-3 and TRBJ2-5, with D hard to call. Trimming removed 0 bases from V and 0 bases from J, with 5 bases in between. The CDR3 is made up of 14 amino acids. Germline CDR1 reads SGHNT; CDR2 reads YENEEA. The CDR3 nucleotides are TGTGCCAGCAGCTTAGACGGGTACCAAGAGACCCAGTACTTC. Translated: CASSLDGYQETQYF.

This clonotype was seen repeatedly, ten times or more. The V gene is TRBV12-3 or TRBV12-4, the J gene TRBJ1-6; 8 nucleotides align to TRBD1. V was pared by 5 bases and J by 10 bases, with 4 bases of the junction left unmatched. The length of the CDR3 is 13 residues. DNA for the CDR3: TGTGCCAGCAGTGACAGGGGTGTCTCACCCCTCCACTTT. As protein: CASSDRGVSPLHF.

The rearrangement uses TRBV5-6 and TRBJ2-3; D ambiguous. The CDR3 is made up of 13 amino acids. CDR1 and CDR2 from the germline V gene are SGHDT and YYEEEE. V was shortened by 6 bases and J by 6 bases, with 14 bases between the two germline ends. CDR3: CASTPALSDTQYF. CDR3 sequence (DNA): TGTGCCAGCACCCCCGCATTGTCTGATACGCAGTATTTT.

J is TRBJ2-2 and V is TRBV2; D possibly corresponds to TRBD1 (6 bases). CDR3 length: 14 amino acids. Germline assignment: CDR1 SNHLY and CDR2 FYNNEI. Trimming removed 4 bases from V and 2 bases from J, with 8 bases in between. The CDR3 DNA follows: TGTGCCAGCAGTGCGGACAGAAACACCGGGGAGCTGTTTTTT. Residues: CASSADRNTGELFF.

The chain joins TRBV7-9 to TRBJ2-7, with 11 nucleotides matching TRBD2. The trim removed 5 bases at V and 6 bases at J, leaving 9 bases unmatched. The CDR3 consists of 15 residues. Looked up from germline, CDR1 is SEHNR and CDR2 is FQNEAQ (reference sequence). This CDR3 reads CASSRGLAAGAEQYF. In DNA form, the CDR3 reads TGTGCCAGCAGCCGGGGACTAGCGGCGGGAGCCGAGCAGTACTTC.

This clonotype was detected a few times. V gene TRBV5-1 combines with J gene TRBJ2-1; D is possibly TRBD1 or TRBD2 (6 bases each). The V end was cut by 3 bases, the J end by 5 bases, with 18 bases between. The CDR3 has 16 residues. The germline V gene encodes CDR1 SGHRS and CDR2 YFSETQ. Here the CDR3 reads CASSWGAEGRNNEQFF. The CDR3 DNA is TGCGCCAGCAGCTGGGGGGCTGAGGGAAGGAACAATGAGCAGTTCTTC. The whole variable domain, remainder taken from reference TRBV5-1 and TRBJ2-1, is KAGVTQTPRYLIKTRGQQVTLSCSPISGHRSVSWYQQTPGQGLQFLFEYFSETQRNKGNFPGRFSGRQFSNSRSEMNVSTLELGDSALYLCASSWGAEGRNNEQFFGPGTRLTVL.

This clonotype was seen a handful of times. The rearrangement joins TRBV5-6 to TRBJ1-3; maybe TRBD1 (5 bases). Germline lookup yields CDR1 SGHDT and CDR2 YYEEEE. Trimming removed 0 bases from V and 7 bases from J, with 11 bases in between. The CDR3 length is 14 residues. CDR3 bases: TGTGCCAGCAGCTTGGTAACAGGATGGAACACCATATATTTT. Amino acid sequence: CASSLVTGWNTIYF.

The table lists this clonotype with many counts. J is TRBJ2-1 and V is TRBV2, with 12 bases aligning to TRBD2. The CDR3 has 17 residues. Trimming took 5 bases from V and 7 from J; bases not matched to a gene: 12. Per the germline V gene, CDR1 is SNHLY and CDR2 is FYNNEI. The CDR3 nucleotides read TGTGCCAGCAGTTTTCTCATGACTAGCGGGAGTAGGAATGAGCAGTTCTTC. Translation: CASSFLMTSGSRNEQFF.

This clonotype was observed many times. V usage is TRBV30 and J usage is TRBJ2-1, with D possibly being TRBD1 or TRBD2 (5 bases each). CDR1 is GTSNPN, CDR2 SVGIG, per germline (reference sequence). Trimming stripped 3 bases from V and 10 bases from J, with 13 bases between. The CDR3 length is 12 residues. Written as DNA, the CDR3 is TGTGCCTGGAGAGGGGACCGCCGGGAGCAGTTCTTC. Translating it yields CAWRGDRREQFF.

Many counts were recorded for this clonotype. The rearrangement uses TRBV10-2 and TRBJ1-1, with D uncertain. Per germline, CDR1 WSHSY and CDR2 SAAADI. Deletions cut 3 bases from V and 4 bases from J, with 18 bases between. The CDR3 length is 16 residues. The CDR3 spells CASSELRHGVITEAFF. The DNA for the CDR3 is TGCGCCAGCAGTGAATTAAGGCATGGGGTGATCACTGAAGCTTTCTTT.

This clonotype was seen ten or more times. The rearrangement joins TRBV7-9 to TRBJ2-1; 10 bases align to TRBD2. Germline assignment: CDR1 SEHNR and CDR2 FQNEAQ (reference sequence). The CDR3 is made up of 15 amino acids. V was clipped by 10 bases and J by 11 bases; unmatched bases: 17. CDR3 bases: TGTGCCACCAAGACTGACGGACTAGCGGCGGCGAAGCAGTTCTTC. As protein: CATKTDGLAAAKQFF.

This clonotype was recorded at least ten times. V usage is TRBV28 and J usage is TRBJ2-5; D perhaps matches TRBD1 (6 bases). V was shortened by 2 bases and J by 3 bases, with 19 bases between the two germline ends. The CDR3 extends over 17 amino acids. Per germline, CDR1 MDHEN and CDR2 SYDVKM. The CDR3 nucleotides read TGTGCCAGCAGTTTAGCCCACCTGGACAGTGACGAAGAGACCCAGTACTTC. It codes for CASSLAHLDSDEETQYF.

The chain links TRBV6-4 to TRBJ2-2; D might be TRBD1 (5 bases). The CDR3 sequence is 15 residues long. Trimming pared 0 bases from V and 3 bases from J, leaving 8 bases between. In germline, CDR1 is MRHNA, CDR2 SNTAGT. CDR3 sequence (DNA): TGTGCCAGCAGTGACTCTAGCAGGGACACCGGGGAGCTGTTTTTT. Its protein product is CASSDSSRDTGELFF.

This clonotype was found many times. This chain links TRBV7-3 with TRBJ2-5, with TRBD2 matching 9 bases. CDR3 length: 15 residues. The germline V gene has CDR1 SGHTA and CDR2 FQGTGA. V lost 5 bases to trimming and J lost 5 bases; unmatched junction nucleotides: 9. In nucleotides, the CDR3 is TGTGCCAGCAGCGAGGGACTAGCTGTCGACGAGACCCAGTACTTC. As protein: CASSEGLAVDETQYF.

This clonotype was detected ten times or more. The chain links TRBV11-2 to TRBJ2-7, with TRBD2 identical over 12 bases. CDR3 length equals 14 residues. Germline CDR1 and CDR2: SGHAT and FQNNGV. With 5 bases clipped from V and 4 bases from J, the junction kept 3 bases outside the gene matches. The chain's CDR3 is CASSPTSGRYEQYF. CDR3 nucleotides: TGTGCCAGCAGCCCAACTAGCGGGAGGTACGAGCAGTACTTC.

As concerns this clonotype: One junction end disagrees with the germline gene, perhaps due to a read error. This chain links TRBV28 with TRBJ1-2, with 10 bases that match TRBD1. Germline V CDR1 and CDR2: MDHEN, SYDVKM. This CDR3 contains 13 residues. CDR3 coding DNA: TGTGACAGCAGGGGACAGGGGATCTATGGCTACACCTTC. Residues: CDSRGQGIYGYTF.

In its sample, this clonotype was seen many times. The chain joins TRBV24-1 to TRBJ1-1; D is ambiguous. Germline assignment: CDR1 KGHDR and CDR2 SFDVKD. The V end was cut by 0 bases, the J end by 0 bases, with 10 bases between. There are 16 residues in the CDR3. In DNA, the CDR3 is TGTGCCACCAGTGATTTGCTTGAGGGTATGAACACTGAAGCTTTCTTT. Translating gives CATSDLLEGMNTEAFF.

This clonotype has ten or more counts. The V and J genes are TRBV11-2 and TRBJ2-1; D is undetermined. Germline-derived CDR1 and CDR2 are SGHAT and FQNNGV. The CDR3 totals 16 residues. The V and J ends lost 1 base and 7 bases respectively, with 17 bases between them. The CDR3 region is CASSLVYRRVSNEQFF. CDR3 nucleotide sequence: TGTGCCAGCAGCTTAGTTTACAGAAGGGTGTCGAATGAGCAGTTCTTC.

This clonotype was picked up many times. The rearrangement joins TRBV5-8 to TRBJ2-5; tentatively, D is TRBD2 (7 bases). The V end was cut by 3 bases, the J end by 3 bases, with 15 bases between. CDR3 size: 15 residues. Germline CDR1 reads SGHTS; CDR2 reads YDEGEE. CDR3: CASSSAGRGEETQYF. Here the CDR3 DNA reads TGTGCCAGCAGCTCTGCAGGGAGGGGGGAAGAGACCCAGTACTTC.

Of note for this clonotype: This may be a read error: a much more frequent sequence differs by one nucleotide. This rearrangement joins TRBV20-1 to TRBJ2-2; 8 nucleotides match TRBD2. The germline V gene has CDR1 DFQATT and CDR2 SNEGSKA (reference sequence). Losses at the gene ends were 0 bases for V and 9 bases for J; bases not matched to a gene: 9. The CDR3 extends over 15 amino acids. CDR3 sequence (DNA): TGCAGTGCTAGAGATTTCCGGGAGGGCCGTAGGGAGCTGTTTTTT. This codes for CSARDFREGRRELFF.

This chain connects TRBV7-9 to TRBJ2-2; 11 bases are shared with TRBD1. Germline V CDR1 and CDR2: SEHNR, FQNEAQ (reference sequence). The CDR3 is 15 residues long. The J segment lost 5 bases and the V segment lost 5 bases, leaving 4 bases of the junction unmatched. The CDR3 region is CASSADRGHTGELFF. CDR3 sequence (DNA): TGTGCCAGCAGCGCGGACAGGGGGCATACCGGGGAGCTGTTTTTT.

This clonotype came up once. One end of the junction does not line up with germline, which may come from a read error. The V and J genes are TRBV12-5 and TRBJ1-1; TRBD1 aligns across 10 bases. Germline V CDR1 and CDR2: LGHNT, FRNRAP. CDR3 length: 14 residues. The CDR3 coding sequence is TGCGCTAGTGGCCCGGGACAGGGGAACACTGGAGCTTTCTTT. Translation gives CASGPGQGNTGAFF.

This clonotype was found many times. J is TRBJ2-1 and V is TRBV10-3, with TRBD1 as a possible D gene (5 bases). Trimming shortened V by 0 bases and J by 8 bases, and 14 bases separated the two germline ends. Germline CDR1 is ENHRY and CDR2 is SYGVKD. CDR3 length: 15 residues. CDR3 sequence reads: CAISESETGQDEQFF. CDR3 DNA sequence: TGTGCCATCAGTGAGTCGGAAACAGGCCAAGATGAGCAGTTCTTC.

The sample holds many counts of this clonotype. The chain combines TRBV19 with TRBJ1-5; D unresolved. Trimming cost V 3 bases and J 4 bases, with 10 bases left between them. From germline, CDR1 is LNHDA and CDR2 SQIVND (reference sequence). The CDR3 covers 14 residues. In DNA form, the CDR3 reads TGTGCCAGTAGTATGGAGGAGGTAAATCAGCCCCAGCATTTT. Translating it yields CASSMEEVNQPQHF.

This clonotype was observed many times. The chain couples TRBV6-1 to TRBJ2-7; the D gene is possibly TRBD1 (5 bases). CDR1 and CDR2 (germline): MNHNS, SASEGT. The ends were cut back, 4 bases at V and 3 bases at J, with 16 bases in the middle. This CDR3 contains 15 residues. The DNA for the CDR3 is TGTGCCAGCAGTGTTTCAGCAGGGTCTTACTACGAGCAGTACTTC. Its translation is CASSVSAGSYYEQYF.

This clonotype appeared many times. This rearrangement joins TRBV6-5 to TRBJ1-3; D remains unclear. Germline V CDR1 and CDR2: MNHEY, SVGAGI. This CDR3 has 14 residues. The germline V and J ends were trimmed by 0 bases and 2 bases, with 5 bases remaining between them. The CDR3 DNA is TGTGCCAGCAGTTACTCAGACACTGGAAACACCATATATTTT. Its translation is CASSYSDTGNTIYF.

The table lists this clonotype with many counts. For the CDR3, the DNA is TGTGCCAGCAGTTCCCAGGCGGGAGGGGGATTGGATACGCAGTATTTT. As protein: CASSSQAGGGLDTQYF. V gene TRBV6-1 combines with J gene TRBJ2-3; 9 bases align to TRBD2. Germline values: CDR1 MNHNS, CDR2 SASEGT. The junction had 12 bases not matched to a gene; V was cut back by 5 bases and J by 6 bases. The CDR3 runs to 16 residues.